A selection of T cell receptor beta chains follows, all from one sample in a study of CD8+CD57+ T cells in acquired aplastic anemia. TCRdb re-called the reads through MiXCR, storing one row per CDR3 protein. The data contain 250,000 to 350,000 distinct CDR3 sequences, 45% to 70% of them seen just once; the ten biggest clones take up around 7.6%. Sequenced material: sorted CD4+, CD8+, or CD8+CD57+ T cells (not recorded which) from PBMCs. These receptors were obtained from a human donor with severe aplastic anemia or a healthy control (not recorded which). The CDR3 runs from the conserved cysteine through the conserved F or W. Each record gives: clone size, J gene, V gene, CDR3 protein. Size is omitted from some rows. Given values are once, few, many or a class for expanded clones.

abundance: .
j_gene: TRBJ2-7
v_gene: TRBV10-1
CDR3aa: CASSEQDRKHEQYF

abundance: many
j_gene: TRBJ2-7
v_gene: TRBV5-5
CDR3aa: CASNPSGIRPYEQYF

abundance: few
j_gene: TRBJ1-2
v_gene: TRBV7-9
CDR3aa: CASSSRTGSNYGYTF

abundance: .
j_gene: TRBJ1-1
v_gene: TRBV29-1
CDR3aa: CSVVKSNTEAFF

abundance: .
j_gene: TRBJ2-3
v_gene: TRBV24-1
CDR3aa: CATSASGGSPGDTQYF

abundance: .
j_gene: TRBJ2-7
v_gene: TRBV20-1
CDR3aa: CSADPGLAGGAYEQYF

abundance: .
j_gene: TRBJ1-6
v_gene: TRBV2
CDR3aa: CASSEVANSPLHF

abundance: once
j_gene: TRBJ2-5
v_gene: TRBV12-3/TRBV12-4
CDR3aa: CASRLLGETQYF

abundance: .
j_gene: TRBJ2-7
v_gene: TRBV6-6
CDR3aa: CASSWTSFHEQYF

abundance: .
j_gene: TRBJ2-7
v_gene: TRBV5-1
CDR3aa: CASSLTGDWNEQYF

abundance: .
j_gene: TRBJ2-3
v_gene: TRBV9
CDR3aa: CASSLDVGGGDTQYF

abundance: .
j_gene: TRBJ1-6
v_gene: TRBV5-1
CDR3aa: CASSPQGTGLNNSPLHF

abundance: many
j_gene: TRBJ2-5
v_gene: TRBV6-5
CDR3aa: CASSYSTLAQETQYF

abundance: .
j_gene: TRBJ2-7
v_gene: TRBV4-1
CDR3aa: CASSQRTGKYEQYF

abundance: many
j_gene: TRBJ2-7
v_gene: TRBV12-3/TRBV12-4
CDR3aa: CASNRQARDEQYF

abundance: .
j_gene: TRBJ1-2
v_gene: TRBV7-9
CDR3aa: CASSYGQAVGYGYTF

abundance: .
j_gene: TRBJ1-5
v_gene: TRBV10-3
CDR3aa: CATKGGRGQPQHF

abundance: .
j_gene: TRBJ2-3
v_gene: TRBV25-1
CDR3aa: CASTATDTQYF

abundance: many
j_gene: TRBJ2-7
v_gene: TRBV7-2
CDR3aa: CASSITSGNYEQYF

abundance: few
j_gene: TRBJ2-5
v_gene: TRBV10-3
CDR3aa: CAISDPSGMQGETQYF

abundance: .
j_gene: TRBJ2-7
v_gene: TRBV20-1
CDR3aa: CSARVADSYEQYF